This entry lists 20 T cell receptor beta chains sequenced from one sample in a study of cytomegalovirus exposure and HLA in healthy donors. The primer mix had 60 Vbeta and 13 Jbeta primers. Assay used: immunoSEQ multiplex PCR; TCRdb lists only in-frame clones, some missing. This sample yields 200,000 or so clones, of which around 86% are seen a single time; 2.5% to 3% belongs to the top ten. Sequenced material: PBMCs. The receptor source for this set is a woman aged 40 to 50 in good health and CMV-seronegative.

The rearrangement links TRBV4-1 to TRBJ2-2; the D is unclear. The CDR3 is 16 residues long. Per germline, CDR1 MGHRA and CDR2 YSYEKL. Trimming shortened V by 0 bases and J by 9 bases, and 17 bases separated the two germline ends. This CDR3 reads CASSQDIGGLKRELFF. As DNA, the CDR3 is TGCGCCAGCAGCCAAGATATAGGCGGCCTAAAGCGGGAGCTGTTTTTT.

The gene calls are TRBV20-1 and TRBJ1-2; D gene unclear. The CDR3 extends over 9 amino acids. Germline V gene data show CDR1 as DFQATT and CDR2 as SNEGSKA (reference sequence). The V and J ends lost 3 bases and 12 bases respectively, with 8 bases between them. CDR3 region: CSASPSHTF. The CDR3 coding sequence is TGCAGTGCTAGTCCTTCCCACACCTTC.

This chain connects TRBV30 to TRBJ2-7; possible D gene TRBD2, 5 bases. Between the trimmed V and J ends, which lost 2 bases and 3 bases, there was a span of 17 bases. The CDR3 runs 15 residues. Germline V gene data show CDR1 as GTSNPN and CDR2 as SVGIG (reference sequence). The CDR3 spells CAWSHGSPGHYEQYF. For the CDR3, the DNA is TGTGCCTGGAGTCATGGGAGCCCGGGCCACTACGAGCAGTACTTC.

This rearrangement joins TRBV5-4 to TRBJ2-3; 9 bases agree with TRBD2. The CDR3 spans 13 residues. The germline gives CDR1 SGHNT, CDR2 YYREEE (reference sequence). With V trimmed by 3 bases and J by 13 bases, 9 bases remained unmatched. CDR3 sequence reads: CASSSSGTSKEYF. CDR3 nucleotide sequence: TGTGCCAGCAGCTCATCCGGGACTAGCAAGGAGTATTTT.

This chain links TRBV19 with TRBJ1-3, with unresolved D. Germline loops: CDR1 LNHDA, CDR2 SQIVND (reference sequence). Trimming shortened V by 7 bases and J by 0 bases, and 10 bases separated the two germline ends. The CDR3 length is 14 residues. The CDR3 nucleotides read TGTGCCAGTACTCAGGTCAGCTCTGGAAACACCATATATTTT. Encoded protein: CASTQVSSGNTIYF.

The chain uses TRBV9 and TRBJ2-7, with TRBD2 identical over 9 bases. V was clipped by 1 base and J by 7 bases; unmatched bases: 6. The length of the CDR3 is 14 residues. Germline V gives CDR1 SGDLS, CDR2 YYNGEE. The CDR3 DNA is TGTGCCAGCAGCGTATCTAGCGGGACGAAAGAGCAGTACTTC. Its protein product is CASSVSSGTKEQYF.

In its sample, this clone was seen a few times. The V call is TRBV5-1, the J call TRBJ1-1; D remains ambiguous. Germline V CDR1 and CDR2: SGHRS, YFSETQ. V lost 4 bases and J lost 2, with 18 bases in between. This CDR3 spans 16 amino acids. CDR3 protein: CASSLRPAQANTEAFF. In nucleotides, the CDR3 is TGCGCCAGCAGCCTACGTCCTGCCCAGGCCAACACTGAAGCTTTCTTT.

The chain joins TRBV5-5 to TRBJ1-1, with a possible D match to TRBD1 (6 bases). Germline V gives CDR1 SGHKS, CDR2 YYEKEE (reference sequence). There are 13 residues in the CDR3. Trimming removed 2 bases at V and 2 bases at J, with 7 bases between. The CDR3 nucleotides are TGTGCCAGCAGCTTACAGGGAAACACTGAAGCTTTCTTT. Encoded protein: CASSLQGNTEAFF.

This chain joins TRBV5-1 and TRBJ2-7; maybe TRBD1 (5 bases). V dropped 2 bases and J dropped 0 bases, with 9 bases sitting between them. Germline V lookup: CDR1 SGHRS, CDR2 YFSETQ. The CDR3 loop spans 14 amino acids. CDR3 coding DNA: TGCGCCAGCAGCTTCGCCAGGGACTCCTACGAGCAGTACTTC. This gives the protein CASSFARDSYEQYF. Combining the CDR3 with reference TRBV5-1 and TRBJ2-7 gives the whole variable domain KAGVTQTPRYLIKTRGQQVTLSCSPISGHRSVSWYQQTPGQGLQFLFEYFSETQRNKGNFPGRFSGRQFSNSRSEMNVSTLELGDSALYLCASSFARDSYEQYFGPGTRLTVT.

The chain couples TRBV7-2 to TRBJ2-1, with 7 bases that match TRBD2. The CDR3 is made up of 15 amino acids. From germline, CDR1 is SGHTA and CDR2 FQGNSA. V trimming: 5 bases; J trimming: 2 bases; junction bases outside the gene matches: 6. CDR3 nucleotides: TGTGCCAGCAGCGCGGGGACTACGCCCTACAATGAGCAGTTCTTC. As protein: CASSAGTTPYNEQFF.

The CDR3 nucleotides are TGCGCCAGCAGCCAAGGGGACAGCTACAATGAGCAGTTCTTC. This gives the protein CASSQGDSYNEQFF. V and J are TRBV4-1 and TRBJ2-1; 7 bases fit TRBD1. CDR1 and CDR2 (germline): MGHRA, YSYEKL. V lost 1 base and J lost 3; bases outside the gene matches: 0. This CDR3 has 14 amino acids.

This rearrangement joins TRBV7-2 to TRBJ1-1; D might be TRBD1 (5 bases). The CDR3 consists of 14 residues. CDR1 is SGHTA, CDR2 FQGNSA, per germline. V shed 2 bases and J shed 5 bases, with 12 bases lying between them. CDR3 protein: CASSLSSGATEAFF. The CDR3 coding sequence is TGTGCCAGCAGCTTATCCTCTGGGGCAACTGAAGCTTTCTTT.

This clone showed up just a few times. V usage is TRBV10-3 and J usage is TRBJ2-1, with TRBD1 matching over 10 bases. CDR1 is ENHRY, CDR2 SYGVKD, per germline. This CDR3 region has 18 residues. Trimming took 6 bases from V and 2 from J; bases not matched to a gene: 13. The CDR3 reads CAIRGDRGQPGPYNEQFF. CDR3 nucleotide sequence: TGTGCCATCAGGGGGGACAGGGGCCAACCAGGACCCTACAATGAGCAGTTCTTC.

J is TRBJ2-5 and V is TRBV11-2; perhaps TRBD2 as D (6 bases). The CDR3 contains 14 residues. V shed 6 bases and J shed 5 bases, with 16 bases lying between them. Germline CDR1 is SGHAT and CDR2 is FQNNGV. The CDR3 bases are TGTGCCAGCAGTACAGCGGGTGCAGGGGAGACCCAGTACTTC. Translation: CASSTAGAGETQYF.

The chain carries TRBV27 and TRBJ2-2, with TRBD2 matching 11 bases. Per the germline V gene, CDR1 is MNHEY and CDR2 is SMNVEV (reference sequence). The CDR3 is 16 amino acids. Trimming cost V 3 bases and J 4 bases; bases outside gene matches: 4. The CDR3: CASSFTSGGITGELFF. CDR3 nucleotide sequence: TGTGCCAGCAGTTTTACTAGCGGGGGAATCACCGGGGAGCTGTTTTTT.

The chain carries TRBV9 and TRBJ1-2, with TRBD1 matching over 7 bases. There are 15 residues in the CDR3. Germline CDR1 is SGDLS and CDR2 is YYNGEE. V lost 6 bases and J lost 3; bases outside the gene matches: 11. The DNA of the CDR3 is TGTGCCAGCAAAAAAACAGGGGTACTGGACTATGGCTACACCTTC. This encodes CASKKTGVLDYGYTF.

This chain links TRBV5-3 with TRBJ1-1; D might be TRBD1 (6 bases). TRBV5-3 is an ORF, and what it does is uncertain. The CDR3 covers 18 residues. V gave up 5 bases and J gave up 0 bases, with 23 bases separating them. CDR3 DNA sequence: TGTGCCAGAAGTTTTTGGAACCAGGGGAGAGGGATGAACACTGAAGCTTTCTTT. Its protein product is CARSFWNQGRGMNTEAFF.

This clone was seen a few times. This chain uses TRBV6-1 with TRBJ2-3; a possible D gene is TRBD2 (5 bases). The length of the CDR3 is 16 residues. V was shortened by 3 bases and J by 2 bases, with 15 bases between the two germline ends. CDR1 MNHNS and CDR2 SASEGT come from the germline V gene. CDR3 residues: CASSDRRGSFTDTQYF. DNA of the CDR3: TGTGCCAGCAGTGACCGACGGGGTTCCTTCACAGATACGCAGTATTTT.

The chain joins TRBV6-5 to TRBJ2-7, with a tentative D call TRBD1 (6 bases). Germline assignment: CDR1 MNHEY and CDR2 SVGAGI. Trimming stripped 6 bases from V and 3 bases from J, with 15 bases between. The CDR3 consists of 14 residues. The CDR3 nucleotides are TGTGCCAGCAGCCTGGACAGTGTTTACTACGAGCAGTACTTC. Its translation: CASSLDSVYYEQYF.

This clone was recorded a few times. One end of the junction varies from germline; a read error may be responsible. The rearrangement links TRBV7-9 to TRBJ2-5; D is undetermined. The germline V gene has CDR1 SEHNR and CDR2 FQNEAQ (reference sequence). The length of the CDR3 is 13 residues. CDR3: CSSSLHGRETQYF. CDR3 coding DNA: TGTTCCAGCAGCTTGCATGGGCGAGAGACCCAGTACTTC.